A single sample is the source of the 19 T cell receptor beta chains below, sequenced in a study of T-cell reconstitution after alpha-beta-depleted transplantation in children. Unique molecular identifiers were incorporated during preparation of the TCRbeta library. TCRdb reprocessed the PCR reads with MiXCR, giving one entry per CDR3 protein. Of approximately 980,000 distinct CDR3 sequences detected, 25% to 30% appear once; the ten largest clones hold roughly 28%. This specimen was PBMCs, mostly from graft donor cells, taken 360 days after TCRalphabeta/CD19-depleted stem cell transplant. The receptors were gathered from a boy under three years old who had a stem cell transplant for SCID, so the T cells may come from the graft donor.

V usage is TRBV12-5 and J usage is TRBJ2-1, with 8 bases lining up with TRBD1. J was trimmed by 7 bases and V by 0 bases; bases with no gene match: 11. This CDR3 spans 17 amino acids. Germline values: CDR1 LGHNT, CDR2 FRNRAP. The DNA for the CDR3 is TGTGCTAGTGGTTTGGTACGTGCCAGGGGGCAAATGAATGAGCAGTTCTTC. Translating it yields CASGLVRARGQMNEQFF.

This clonotype turned up a few times. The rearrangement uses TRBV20-1 and TRBJ2-5; TRBD2 matches 7 bases. From germline, CDR1 is DFQATT and CDR2 SNEGSKA (reference sequence). The CDR3 has 14 residues. V lost 3 bases to trimming and J lost 4 bases; unmatched junction nucleotides: 8. CDR3 nucleotides: TGCAGTGCTAGTGTGACTAGCCTTGGAGAGACCCAGTACTTC. Translating gives CSASVTSLGETQYF.

The V gene is TRBV3-1, the J gene TRBJ2-7; D is unresolved. Germline loops: CDR1 LGHDT, CDR2 YNNKEL (reference sequence). The V gene lost 2 bases and the J gene lost 5 bases, with 4 bases spanning the gap. The CDR3 totals 11 residues. The CDR3 reads CASSQRNEQYF. The CDR3 nucleotides are TGTGCCAGCAGCCAAAGGAACGAGCAGTACTTC.

In this sample, this clonotype turned up many times. The chain recombines TRBV5-1 with TRBJ2-3; perhaps TRBD1 as D (5 bases). V lost 0 bases and J lost 2, with 13 bases in between. The CDR3 covers 16 residues. The germline CDR1 and CDR2 sequences are SGHRS and YFSETQ. CDR3 DNA sequence: TGCGCCAGCAGCTTGGTATTCGGACACGACACAGATACGCAGTATTTT. Translating it yields CASSLVFGHDTDTQYF.

This clonotype was recorded many times. The chain has TRBV20-1 and TRBJ2-3, with D perhaps TRBD1 (6 bases). CDR3 length equals 16 residues. Trimming left V 4 bases short and J 4 bases short, with 21 bases between. CDR1 DFQATT and CDR2 SNEGSKA come from the germline V gene (reference sequence). In DNA, the CDR3 is TGCAGTGCTACCCGTCATGGAGATGGGGGCCCAGATACGCAGTATTTT. This encodes CSATRHGDGGPDTQYF.

This clonotype showed up just a few times. The rearrangement uses TRBV29-1 and TRBJ1-2, with D perhaps matching TRBD1 (6 bases). CDR3 length: 11 residues. Germline-derived CDR1 and CDR2 are SQVTM and ANQGSEA. V lost 5 bases, J lost 6 bases, and 10 bases lay in between. The CDR3 is CSVWTVNGYTF. CDR3 in DNA: TGCAGCGTTTGGACAGTCAATGGCTACACCTTC.

Note on this clonotype: One end of the junction varies from germline; a read error may be responsible. J is TRBJ1-1 and V is TRBV12-3 or TRBV12-4; a weak D match, TRBD1 (5 bases). The CDR3 spans 13 residues. The CDR3 sequence is CASSLDQIRDPIF. CDR3 nucleotides: TGTGCCAGCAGTTTAGACCAGATAAGGGACCCCATCTTT.

The gene calls are TRBV12-3 or TRBV12-4 and TRBJ2-2, with 8 bases lining up with TRBD2. After removal of 6 bases from V and 5 bases from J, the junction contained 8 bases not matched to a gene. There are 15 residues in the CDR3. The CDR3 bases are TGTGCCAGCAGACGGGGGGGAGGTCGGACCGGGGAGCTGTTTTTT. Its protein product is CASRRGGGRTGELFF.

This chain connects TRBV5-1 to TRBJ2-1; tentative D call: TRBD2 (6 bases). This CDR3 comprises 14 residues. Germline CDR1 and CDR2: SGHRS and YFSETQ. With 0 bases removed from V and 6 bases from J, the gap between germline ends came to 10 bases. This chain's CDR3 is CASSLVVSGNEQFF. The CDR3 nucleotides read TGCGCCAGCAGCTTGGTGGTTAGCGGCAATGAGCAGTTCTTC.

This clonotype was picked up many times. The chain carries TRBV27 and TRBJ2-7; tentatively, D is TRBD2 (5 bases). This CDR3 is 14 amino acids long. Trimming cost V 6 bases and J 0 bases, with 12 bases left between them. Germline values: CDR1 MNHEY, CDR2 SMNVEV (reference sequence). The CDR3 protein is CASSWRFGSYEQYF. The CDR3 region has the DNA TGTGCCAGCAGCTGGAGGTTCGGCTCCTACGAGCAGTACTTC.

The chain is built from TRBV10-3 and TRBJ2-5; 9 nucleotides match TRBD1. Germline CDR1 is ENHRY and CDR2 is SYGVKD. The ends lost 5 bases at V and 5 bases at J; junction bases unmatched: 18. The CDR3 loop spans 18 amino acids. The CDR3 is CAISRGQGSGMVRETQYF. The CDR3 nucleotides are TGTGCCATCAGTCGGGGACAGGGCTCGGGTATGGTGAGGGAGACCCAGTACTTC.

This clonotype was seen more than once but under ten times. The gene calls are TRBV12-3 or TRBV12-4 and TRBJ1-6; 8 bases are a match to TRBD1. The V segment lost 6 bases and the J segment 9 bases; nucleotides outside the gene matches: 13. The CDR3 totals 16 residues. The CDR3 protein is CASRPQGTGQGSPLHF. Written as DNA, the CDR3 is TGTGCCAGCAGACCCCAAGGGACAGGTCAAGGTTCACCCCTCCACTTT.

The V gene is TRBV27, the J gene TRBJ2-7, with 9 bases lining up with TRBD1. Germline V CDR1 and CDR2: MNHEY, SMNVEV (reference sequence). The ends lost 7 bases at V and 7 bases at J; junction bases unmatched: 8. This CDR3 has 13 residues. The CDR3 sequence: CASKTGGTREQYF. The DNA for the CDR3 is TGTGCCAGCAAGACAGGGGGGACGCGGGAGCAGTACTTC.

V usage is TRBV10-3 and J usage is TRBJ2-7; D is uncertain. This CDR3 comprises 12 residues. Trimming took off 10 bases at V and 8 bases at J, with 18 bases between the two ends. Germline V lookup: CDR1 ENHRY, CDR2 SYGVKD. The DNA for the CDR3 is TGTGCCACCCGAGGCCTTAGCCCTCAGCAGTACTTC. Translated: CATRGLSPQQYF.

The chain employs TRBV6-2 or TRBV6-3 and TRBJ2-1; 7 bases align to TRBD1. The CDR3 runs 15 residues. Unmatched junction bases numbered 3, after V lost 2 bases and J lost 2 bases. Germline loops: CDR1 MNHEY, CDR2 SVGEGT. As DNA, the CDR3 is TGTGCCAGCAGTTACGACAGGGCGGCCTACAATGAGCAGTTCTTC. Residues: CASSYDRAAYNEQFF.

This rearrangement joins TRBV28 to TRBJ1-5; TRBD1 might be the D (5 bases). The CDR3 spans 14 residues. The V gene's germline CDR1 is MDHEN and CDR2 SYDVKM. The ends were cut back, 10 bases at V and 0 bases at J, with 13 bases in the middle. In DNA, the CDR3 is TGTGCCATCTCAGGGTTCCCTAGCAATCAGCCCCAGCATTTT. Encoded protein: CAISGFPSNQPQHF.

The chain links TRBV7-9 to TRBJ2-1; D is possibly TRBD2 (6 bases). Germline-derived CDR1 and CDR2 are SEHNR and FQNEAQ (reference sequence). The V and J ends lost 8 bases and 12 bases respectively, with 8 bases between them. The CDR3 runs 9 residues. The CDR3 spells CASLGGQFF. Written as DNA, the CDR3 is TGTGCCAGCTTGGGAGGGCAGTTCTTC.

This clonotype came up a few times. This rearrangement joins TRBV30 to TRBJ2-3; 7 nucleotides match TRBD1. Germline V lookup: CDR1 GTSNPN, CDR2 SVGIG (reference sequence). The ends lost 3 bases at V and 2 bases at J; junction bases unmatched: 8. This CDR3 contains 15 residues. CDR3 in amino acids: CAWSRGQAITDTQYF. Written as DNA, the CDR3 is TGTGCCTGGAGCAGAGGACAGGCGATCACAGATACGCAGTATTTT.

V and J are TRBV29-1 and TRBJ2-5; D ambiguous. This CDR3 is built from 14 residues. V lost 4 bases and J 5 bases, leaving 17 bases between the germline ends. Germline V CDR1 and CDR2: SQVTM, ANQGSEA. CDR3 protein: CSVVPPTPYETQYF. DNA for the CDR3: TGCAGCGTTGTGCCGCCGACCCCCTATGAGACCCAGTACTTC. The whole variable domain, remainder taken from reference TRBV29-1 and TRBJ2-5, is SAVISQKPSRDICQRGTSLTIQCQVDSQVTMMFWYRQQPGQSLTLIATANQGSEATYESGFVIDKFPISRPNLTFSTLTVSNMSPEDSSIYLCSVVPPTPYETQYFGPGTRLLVL.